This T cell receptor (beta chain) was observed in a study of T-cell reconstitution after alpha-beta-depleted transplantation in children. V shed 3 bases, J shed 5 bases, and the junction held 11 bases outside the gene matches. The germline CDR1 and CDR2 sequences are SGHRS and YFSETQ. The CDR3 spans 16 residues. Unique molecular identifiers were built into the TCRbeta library. MiXCR, run by TCRdb on the PCR reads, gives a single entry per CDR3 protein. This table holds hundreds of thousands of distinct CDR3 sequences, around 17% found once. Study observations and caveats: After transplant, at about two months, alpha-beta T cells were reportedly derived from several hundred expanded graft clones. T cells produced anew were the main source of T-cell counts and diversity one year after transplant.

This clonotype was found a few times. Its cognate antigen is unknown. This clonotype was obtained from a male patient younger than 18 who had a stem cell transplant for acute lymphoblastic leukemia, so the T cells may come from the graft donor. The sample here was PBMCs, mostly from graft donor cells, taken 360 days after TCRalphabeta/CD19-depleted stem cell transplant. The V gene is TRBV5-1, the J gene TRBJ2-1; TRBD2 aligns across 7 bases. CDR3 sequence (DNA): TGCGCCAGCAGCTCAGTTGCGGGAGCTCGTAACAATGAGCAGTTCTTC. Translating gives CASSSVAGARNNEQFF.